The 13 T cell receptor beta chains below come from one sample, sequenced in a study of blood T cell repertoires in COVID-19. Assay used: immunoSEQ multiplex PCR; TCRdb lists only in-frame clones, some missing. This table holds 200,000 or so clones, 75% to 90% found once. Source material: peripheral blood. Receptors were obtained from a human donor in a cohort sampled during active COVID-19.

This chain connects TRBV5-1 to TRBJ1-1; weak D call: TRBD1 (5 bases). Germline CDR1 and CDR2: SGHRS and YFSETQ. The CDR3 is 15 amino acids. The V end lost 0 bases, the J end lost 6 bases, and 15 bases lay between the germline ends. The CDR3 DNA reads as TGCGCCAGCAGCTTGGCGCCAGGGCTCGGAGCTGAAGCTTTCTTT. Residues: CASSLAPGLGAEAFF.

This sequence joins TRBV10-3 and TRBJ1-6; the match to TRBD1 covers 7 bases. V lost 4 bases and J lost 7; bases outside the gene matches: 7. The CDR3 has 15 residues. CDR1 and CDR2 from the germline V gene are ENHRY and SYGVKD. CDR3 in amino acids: CAISASVGQNSPLHF. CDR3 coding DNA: TGTGCCATCAGTGCGAGTGTGGGACAGAATTCACCCCTCCACTTT.

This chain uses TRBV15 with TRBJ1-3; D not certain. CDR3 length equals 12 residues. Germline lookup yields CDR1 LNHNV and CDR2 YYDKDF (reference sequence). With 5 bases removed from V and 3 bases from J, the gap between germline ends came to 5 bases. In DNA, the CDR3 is TGTGCCACCAGCCTCAGTGGAAACACCATATATTTT. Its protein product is CATSLSGNTIYF.

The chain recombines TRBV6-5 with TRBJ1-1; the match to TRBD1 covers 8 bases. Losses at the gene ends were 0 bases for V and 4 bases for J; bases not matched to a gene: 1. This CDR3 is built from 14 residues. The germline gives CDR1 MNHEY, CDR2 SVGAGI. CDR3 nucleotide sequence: TGTGCCAGCAGTTACTCGACAGGGGCCACTGAAGCTTTCTTT. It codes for CASSYSTGATEAFF.

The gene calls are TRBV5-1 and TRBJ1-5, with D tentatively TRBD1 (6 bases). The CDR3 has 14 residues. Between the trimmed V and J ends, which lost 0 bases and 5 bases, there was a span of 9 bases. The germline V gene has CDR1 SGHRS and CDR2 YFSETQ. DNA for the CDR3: TGCGCCAGCAGCTTGGGGACAGCTGATCAGCCCCAGCATTTT. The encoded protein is CASSLGTADQPQHF.

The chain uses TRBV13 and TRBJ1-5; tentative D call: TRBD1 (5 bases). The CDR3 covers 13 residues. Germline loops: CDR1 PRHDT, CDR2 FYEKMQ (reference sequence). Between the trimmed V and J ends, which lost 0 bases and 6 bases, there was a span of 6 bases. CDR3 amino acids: CASSLGGAQPQHF. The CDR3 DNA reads TGTGCCAGCAGCTTAGGAGGGGCTCAGCCCCAGCATTTT.

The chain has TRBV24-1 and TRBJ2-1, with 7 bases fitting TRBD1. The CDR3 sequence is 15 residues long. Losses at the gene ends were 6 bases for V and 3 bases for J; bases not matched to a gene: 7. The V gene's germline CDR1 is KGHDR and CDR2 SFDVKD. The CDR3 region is CATSLLGTVYNEQFF. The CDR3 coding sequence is TGTGCCACCAGTCTACTCGGGACAGTCTACAATGAGCAGTTCTTC.

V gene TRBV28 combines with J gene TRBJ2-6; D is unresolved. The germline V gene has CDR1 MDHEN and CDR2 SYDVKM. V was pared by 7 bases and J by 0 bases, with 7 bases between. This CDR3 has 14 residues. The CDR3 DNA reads TGTGCCAGCATTAGGAGCTCTGGGGCCAACGTCCTGACTTTC. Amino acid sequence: CASIRSSGANVLTF.

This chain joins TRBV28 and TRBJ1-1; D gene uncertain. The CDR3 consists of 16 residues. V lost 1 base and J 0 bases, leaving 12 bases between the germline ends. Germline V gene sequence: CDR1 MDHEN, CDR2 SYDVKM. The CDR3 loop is CASSLSLGRMNTEAFF. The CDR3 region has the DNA TGTGCCAGCAGTTTATCTTTGGGGAGGATGAACACTGAAGCTTTCTTT.

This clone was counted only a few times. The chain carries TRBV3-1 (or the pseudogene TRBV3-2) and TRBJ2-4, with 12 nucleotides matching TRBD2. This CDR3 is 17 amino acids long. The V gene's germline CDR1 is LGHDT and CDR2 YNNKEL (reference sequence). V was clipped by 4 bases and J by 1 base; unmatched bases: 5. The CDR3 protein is CASSPGLAGEAKNIQYF. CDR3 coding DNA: TGTGCCAGCAGCCCGGGACTAGCGGGTGAGGCCAAAAACATTCAGTACTTC.

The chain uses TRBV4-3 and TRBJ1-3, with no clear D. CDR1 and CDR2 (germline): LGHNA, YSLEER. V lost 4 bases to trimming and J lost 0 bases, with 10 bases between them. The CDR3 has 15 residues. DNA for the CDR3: TGCGCCAGCAGCCCCAATGAGGTCTCTGGAAACACCATATATTTT. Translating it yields CASSPNEVSGNTIYF.

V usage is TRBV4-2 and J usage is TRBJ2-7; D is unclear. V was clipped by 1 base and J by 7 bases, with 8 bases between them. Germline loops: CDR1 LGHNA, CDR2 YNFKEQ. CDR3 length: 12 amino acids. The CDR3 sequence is CASSQGTSEQYF. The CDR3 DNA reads TGTGCCAGCAGCCAAGGAACGAGTGAGCAGTACTTC.

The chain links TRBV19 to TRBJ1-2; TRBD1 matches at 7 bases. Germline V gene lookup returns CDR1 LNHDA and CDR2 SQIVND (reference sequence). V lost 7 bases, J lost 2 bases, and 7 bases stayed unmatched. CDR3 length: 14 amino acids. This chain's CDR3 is CASTQGVKNYGYTF. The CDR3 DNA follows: TGTGCCAGTACGCAGGGGGTTAAGAACTATGGCTACACCTTC.